These 14 T cell receptor beta chains were sequenced from one sample in a study of T cells after yellow fever vaccination (dated by TCRdb to the late 2010s). The label giving this sample's treatment or condition can be read as: live attenuated yellow fever vaccine strain. Libraries came from 5' RACE. The listed sequencing device is Illumina HiSeq 2500. TCRdb cleaned the public reads at Q25 with fastp, built clones with MiXCR and kept in-frame beta chains. Here each entry gathers all rows of one CDR3 protein and keeps the most common genes and DNA. A total of 29,000 or so distinct CDR3 sequences appear in this sample, 5% to 6% of them only once. The ten largest make up under 50% of the sample. The sequenced sample was CD8+ T cells sorted from PBMCs, obtained 10 days after the yellow fever booster vaccination. The receptors derive from a man aged 25 to 40 who received the YFV17D yellow fever vaccine.

In its sample, this clonotype was seen many times. V is TRBV12-5 and J is TRBJ1-6; D is uncertain. Trimming stripped 6 bases from V and 9 bases from J, with 9 bases between. CDR3 length: 12 residues. The V gene's germline CDR1 is LGHNT and CDR2 FRNRAP. As DNA, the CDR3 is TGTGCTAGTGGAGAATCGAGTTCACCCCTCCACTTT. This translates into CASGESSSPLHF.

This clonotype was detected ten times or more. The rearrangement uses TRBV7-9 and TRBJ1-5; TRBD1 is a possible D gene (6 bases). Germline CDR1 is SEHNR and CDR2 is FQNEAQ (reference sequence). The CDR3 is 14 amino acids. Trimming stripped 5 bases from V and 5 bases from J, with 13 bases between. The CDR3 nucleotides are TGTGCCAGCAGCCTAGGGGGAACCCATCAGCCCCAGCATTTT. Translated, it gives CASSLGGTHQPQHF.

This clonotype was seen ten or more times. The chain uses TRBV7-9 and TRBJ2-7; 11 bases match TRBD1. Germline-derived CDR1 and CDR2 are SEHNR and FQNEAQ (reference sequence). J lost 3 bases, V lost 5 bases, and 9 bases had no gene match. There are 16 residues in the CDR3. The CDR3 here is CASSLPGQGASYEQYF. CDR3 DNA sequence: TGTGCCAGCAGCCTACCAGGACAGGGGGCGAGCTACGAGCAGTACTTC.

This clonotype was picked up a small number of times. The chain uses TRBV7-2 and TRBJ2-5; 11 positions agree with TRBD2. CDR3 length equals 15 residues. Looked up from germline, CDR1 is SGHTA and CDR2 is FQGNSA. V lost 1 base to trimming and J lost 5 bases; unmatched junction nucleotides: 3. The CDR3 loop reads CASSLGLAGQETQYF. The CDR3 DNA reads TGTGCCAGCAGCTTAGGACTAGCGGGACAGGAGACCCAGTACTTC.

This clonotype occurred many times. The V call is TRBV6-4, the J call TRBJ2-1; D possibly corresponds to TRBD2 (5 bases). V gave up 6 bases and J gave up 5 bases, with 11 bases separating them. The CDR3 is 13 residues long. In germline, CDR1 is MRHNA, CDR2 SNTAGT. CDR3 residues: CASSSEGHNEQFF. The CDR3, as DNA: TGTGCCAGCAGCTCCGAGGGCCACAATGAGCAGTTCTTC.

This clonotype was detected ten times or more. The V call is TRBV15, the J call TRBJ2-7; D is possibly TRBD1 (6 bases). This CDR3 is 13 amino acids long. Germline CDR1 reads LNHNV; CDR2 reads YYDKDF (reference sequence). V lost 6 bases to trimming and J lost 3 bases, with 12 bases between them. CDR3 in DNA: TGTGCCACCAGAGAACAGGGATACTACGAGCAGTACTTC. Its translation: CATREQGYYEQYF.

This clonotype was recorded many times. The chain links TRBV28 to TRBJ2-6, with 8 nucleotides matching TRBD1. CDR1 and CDR2 (germline): MDHEN, SYDVKM. This CDR3 has 18 residues. After removal of 2 bases from V and 0 bases from J, the junction contained 6 bases not matched to a gene. The CDR3 DNA sequence: TGTGCCAGCAGTTTAACCGCGACAGGGGTCTCTGGGGCCAACGTCCTGACTTTC. Residues: CASSLTATGVSGANVLTF.

This clonotype occurred many times. V is TRBV7-6 and J is TRBJ2-1, with 8 bases aligning to TRBD2. The CDR3 sequence is 13 residues long. CDR1 and CDR2 from the germline V gene are SGHVS and FNYEAQ. V lost 5 bases, J lost 8 bases, and 5 bases stayed unmatched. The CDR3 DNA sequence: TGTGCCAGCAGCCTCGGGGGGGGCGATGAGCAGTTCTTC. Translation gives CASSLGGGDEQFF.

This clonotype has ten or more counts. The genes are TRBV20-1 and TRBJ2-1, with 8 bases matching TRBD1. The CDR3 totals 18 residues. The V gene end was trimmed by 0 bases and the J gene end by 7 bases; junction bases not matched to a gene: 17. Germline lookup yields CDR1 DFQATT and CDR2 SNEGSKA (reference sequence). The CDR3 loop is CSARETGGTAGTANEQFF. In DNA, the CDR3 is TGCAGTGCTAGAGAAACAGGGGGGACTGCCGGGACTGCGAATGAGCAGTTCTTC.

This clonotype was counted ten times or more. The CDR3 protein is CASSGGNEQFF. The CDR3, as DNA: TGTGCCAGCAGCGGCGGCAATGAGCAGTTCTTC. The gene calls are TRBV7-2 and TRBJ2-1; D remains unclear. The V end was cut by 5 bases, the J end by 6 bases, with 5 bases between. The CDR3 has 11 residues. The germline gives CDR1 SGHTA, CDR2 FQGNSA.

This clonotype has a count of ten or more. The chain has TRBV7-9 and TRBJ2-7, with TRBD1 matching over 8 bases. Germline V gene lookup returns CDR1 SEHNR and CDR2 FQNEAQ (reference sequence). Losses at the gene ends were 4 bases for V and 7 bases for J; bases not matched to a gene: 9. This CDR3 spans 14 amino acids. The CDR3 DNA follows: TGTGCCAGCAGCTCCGGGACAGGAGCCCTTGAGCAGTACTTC. This gives the protein CASSSGTGALEQYF.

This clonotype appeared a few times. V usage is TRBV5-4 and J usage is TRBJ2-7, with TRBD1 matching 7 bases. The length of the CDR3 is 15 residues. Trimming took 3 bases from V and 4 from J; bases not matched to a gene: 10. Per germline, CDR1 SGHNT and CDR2 YYREEE (reference sequence). The CDR3 region is CASSSGQRGLYEQYF. The CDR3 bases are TGTGCCAGCAGCTCCGGACAGAGGGGGCTTTACGAGCAGTACTTC. Full variable domain (outside the CDR3, taken from reference TRBV5-4 and TRBJ2-7): ETGVTQSPTHLIKTRGQQVTLRCSSQSGHNTVSWYQQALGQGPQFIFQYYREEENGRGNFPPRFSGLQFPNYSSELNVNALELDDSALYLCASSSGQRGLYEQYFGPGTRLTVT.

The table lists this clonotype with many counts. The chain joins TRBV7-6 to TRBJ2-1, with TRBD2 identical over 9 bases. The germline V gene encodes CDR1 SGHVS and CDR2 FNYEAQ. This CDR3 contains 14 residues. Unmatched junction bases numbered 5, after V lost 5 bases and J lost 6 bases. In nucleotides, the CDR3 is TGTGCCAGCAGCATTAGCGGGAGAATCAATGAGCAGTTCTTC. Protein sequence: CASSISGRINEQFF.

This clonotype was observed at least ten times. The V call is TRBV19, the J call TRBJ2-1, with a tentative D call TRBD1 (6 bases). This CDR3 spans 14 amino acids. Trimming removed 10 bases at V and 6 bases at J, with 19 bases between. Germline CDR1 and CDR2: LNHDA and SQIVND (reference sequence). The CDR3 coding sequence is TGTGCCACTACCCTTGGGGGACAAGGCAATGAGCAGTTCTTC. It is translated as CATTLGGQGNEQFF. Using reference TRBV19 and TRBJ2-1 for the parts outside the CDR3, the full variable domain is DGGITQSPKYLFRKEGQNVTLSCEQNLNHDAMYWYRQDPGQGLRLIYYSQIVNDFQKGDIAEGYSVSREKKESFPLTVTSAQKNPTAFYLCATTLGGQGNEQFFGPGTRLTVL.